The clone carrying this TCR beta chain came up a few times. CDR1 and CDR2 from the germline V gene are ENHRY and SYGVKD. The CDR3 consists of 15 residues. V was clipped by 4 bases and J by 3 bases; unmatched bases: 2. The data derive from a study of shared clonotypes between healthy human individuals. Repertoires were generated with immunoSEQ multiplex PCR, while TCRdb's copy carries only in-frame clones and drops some. This table holds 2 million to 2.5 million clones, just under 95% found once. The sample comprised naive CD4+ T cells from PBMCs. Subset indicated: CD45RA+ positively selected. The sequence came from a man aged 18 to 30 in good health. Some clones in this sample may be carry-over from other donors' samples. The chain combines TRBV10-3 with TRBJ2-2; 10 nucleotides align to TRBD1. The CDR3 nucleotides are TGTGCCATCAGTGGACAGGGGGCGCACACCGGGGAGCTGTTTTTT. Protein product: CAISGQGAHTGELFF.